This T cell receptor (beta chain) was sequenced for a study of PD-1 blockade in mismatch repair-deficient tumors. The germline V gene has CDR1 MGHRA and CDR2 YSYEKL. The V segment lost 0 bases and the J segment 4 bases; nucleotides outside the gene matches: 4. CDR3 length equals 16 residues. Method: immunoSEQ multiplex PCR; TCRdb's copy keeps in-frame clones and lacks some. The sample contains around 110,000 clones, about 80% of which appear only once. The sequence was obtained from an adult with mismatch repair-deficient cancer. The gene calls are TRBV4-1 and TRBJ1-5; 9 bases agree with TRBD1. The sample consisted of peripheral blood, taken more than 58 weeks after starting pembrolizumab. In DNA form, the CDR3 reads TGCGCCAGCAGCCAAGACCCCGGACAGGGGAATCAGCCCCAGCATTTT. It encodes CASSQDPGQGNQPQHF.